The table lists the clone carrying this T cell receptor (beta chain) with a count of one. The target antigen is unknown. TCRdb fed the reads into MiXCR, producing one record per CDR3 protein. The sample consists of roughly 180,000 distinct CDR3 sequences, about 22% of them appearing once. This entry is derived from a study of T cell repertoires in cytomegalovirus infection. The sample in question was CD8+ T cells from cultured PBMCs, obtained from culture after CMV antigen stimulation. This TCR was sampled from a human donor in good health (CMV status not recorded). Some clones in this sample may be carry-over from other donors' samples.

CDR3 loop: CASSISGAPGSPLHF. The CDR3 nucleotides are TGTGCCAGTAGTATTTCGGGGGCCCCTGGTTCACCCCTCCACTTT. The V and J genes are TRBV19 and TRBJ1-6; possibly TRBD1 for D (6 bases). The CDR3 sequence is 15 residues long. Germline loops: CDR1 LNHDA, CDR2 SQIVND (reference sequence). V lost 3 bases to trimming and J lost 9 bases, with 15 bases between them.